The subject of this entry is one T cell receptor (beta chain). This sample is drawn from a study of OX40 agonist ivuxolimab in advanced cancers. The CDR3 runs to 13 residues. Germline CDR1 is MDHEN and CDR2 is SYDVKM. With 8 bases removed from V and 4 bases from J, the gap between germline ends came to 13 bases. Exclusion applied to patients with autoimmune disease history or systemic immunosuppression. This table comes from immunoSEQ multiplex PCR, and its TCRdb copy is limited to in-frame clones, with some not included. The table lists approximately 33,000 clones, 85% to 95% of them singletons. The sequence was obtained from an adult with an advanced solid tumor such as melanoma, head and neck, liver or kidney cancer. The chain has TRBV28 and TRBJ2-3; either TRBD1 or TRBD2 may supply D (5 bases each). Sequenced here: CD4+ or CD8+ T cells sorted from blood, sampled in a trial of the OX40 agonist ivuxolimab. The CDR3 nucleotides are TGTGCCAGCCTCGGGACGCGGGCAGATACGCAGTATTTT. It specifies CASLGTRADTQYF.